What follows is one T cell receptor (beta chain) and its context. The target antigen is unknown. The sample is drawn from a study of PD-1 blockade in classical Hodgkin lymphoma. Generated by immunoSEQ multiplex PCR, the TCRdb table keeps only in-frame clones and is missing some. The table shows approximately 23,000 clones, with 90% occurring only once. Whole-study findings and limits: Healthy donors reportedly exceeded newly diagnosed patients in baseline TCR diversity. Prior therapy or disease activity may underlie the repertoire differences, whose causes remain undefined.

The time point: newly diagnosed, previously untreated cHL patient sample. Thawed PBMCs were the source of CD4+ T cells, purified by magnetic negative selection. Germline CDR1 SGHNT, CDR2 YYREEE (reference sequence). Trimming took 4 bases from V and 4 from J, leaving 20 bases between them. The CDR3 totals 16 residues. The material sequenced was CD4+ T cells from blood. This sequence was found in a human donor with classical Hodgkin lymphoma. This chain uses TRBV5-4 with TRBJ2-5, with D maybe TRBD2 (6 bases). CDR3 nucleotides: TGTGCCAGCAGCCTCGAGGGAGGCGTATCGAGAGAGACCCAGTACTTC. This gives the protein CASSLEGGVSRETQYF.